The present entry profiles one T cell receptor beta chain with its context. Germline is not matched at one junction end, which may reflect a read error. Per the germline V gene, CDR1 is MNHEY and CDR2 is SVGAGI. The CDR3 contains 15 residues. This entry is derived from a study of radiotherapy plus CTLA-4 blockade in lung cancer. Measured with immunoSEQ multiplex PCR; TCRdb has only the in-frame clones, and not every one. The data contain some 27,000 clones, about 75% of them singletons. The sequence was obtained from a human donor with non-small cell lung cancer that progressed on radiotherapy plus ipilimumab. The sample in question was peripheral blood, obtained from a patient treated with radiotherapy plus ipilimumab. This chain joins TRBV6-5 and TRBJ1-3; D uncertain. DNA of the CDR3: TGTGCCAGCAGTTATGGGCCGACTTCTGGAAACATCATATATTTT. Translated, it gives CASSYGPTSGNIIYF.